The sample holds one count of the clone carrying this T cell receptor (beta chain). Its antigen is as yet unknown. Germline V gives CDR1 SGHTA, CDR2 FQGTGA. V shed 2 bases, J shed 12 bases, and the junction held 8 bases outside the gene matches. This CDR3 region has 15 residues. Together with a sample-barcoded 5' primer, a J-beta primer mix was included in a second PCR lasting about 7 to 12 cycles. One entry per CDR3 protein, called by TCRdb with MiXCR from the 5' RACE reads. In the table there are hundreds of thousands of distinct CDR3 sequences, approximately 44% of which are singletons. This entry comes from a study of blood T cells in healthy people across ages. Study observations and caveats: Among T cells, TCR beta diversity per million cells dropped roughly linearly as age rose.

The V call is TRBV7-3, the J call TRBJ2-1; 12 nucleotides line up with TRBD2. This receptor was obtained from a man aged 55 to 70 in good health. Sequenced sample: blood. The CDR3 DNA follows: TGTGCCAGCAGCTTAGGGCTAGCGGGGGGGGATGGGCAGTTCTTC. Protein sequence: CASSLGLAGGDGQFF.